The 21 T cell receptor beta chains below come from one sample, sequenced in a study of CD8 T cells in Susac syndrome. An input of roughly 0.5 to 1 ug of RNA was subjected to reverse transcription using random hexamers. TCRdb used MiXCR to reprocess the immunoSEQ multiplex PCR reads, holding one entry per CDR3 protein. Of around 110,000 distinct CDR3 sequences listed, roughly 95% were seen once; the top ten hold less than 0.15%. The sample taken for sequencing was CD4+ T cells from PBMCs. The receptors shown here come from a human donor with Susac syndrome.

This clonotype was detected only once. The chain is built from TRBV6-2 or TRBV6-3 and TRBJ2-7; D is uncertain. This CDR3 is 12 amino acids long. Trimming pared 8 bases from V and 2 bases from J, leaving 10 bases between. Germline V CDR1 and CDR2: MNHEY, SVGEGT. The CDR3 spells CASAATPYEQYF. Written as DNA, the CDR3 is TGTGCCAGCGCAGCGACGCCCTACGAGCAGTACTTC.

This chain joins TRBV11-2 and TRBJ2-7, with D perhaps matching TRBD2 (5 bases). From germline, CDR1 is SGHAT and CDR2 FQNNGV. The CDR3 has 14 amino acids. Trimming took 4 bases from V and 7 from J, leaving 17 bases between them. CDR3 DNA sequence: TGTGCCAGCAGCTCTTGGCCCCAAGGGAGAGAGCAGTACTTC. It codes for CASSSWPQGREQYF.

The chain links TRBV30 to TRBJ1-1; TRBD1 might be the D (6 bases). The germline gives CDR1 GTSNPN, CDR2 SVGIG (reference sequence). Trimming took off 5 bases at V and 5 bases at J, with 12 bases between the two ends. The CDR3 is 12 amino acids. Written as DNA, the CDR3 is TGTGCCTGGGACAGGATTCGGACTGAAGCTTTCTTT. It yields the protein CAWDRIRTEAFF.

The J gene is TRBJ2-4, the V gene TRBV29-1; no definite D call. The CDR3 is made up of 13 amino acids. V lost 2 bases, J lost 6 bases, and 11 bases lay in between. Germline-derived CDR1 and CDR2 are SQVTM and ANQGSEA. The CDR3 reads CSVEPDDANIQYF. The DNA for the CDR3 is TGCAGCGTTGAACCAGACGACGCAAACATTCAGTACTTC.

V usage is TRBV5-1 and J usage is TRBJ2-7; 7 bases are shared with TRBD1. CDR3 length: 14 residues. The V gene end was trimmed by 0 bases and the J gene end by 2 bases; junction bases not matched to a gene: 2. Looked up from germline, CDR1 is SGHRS and CDR2 is YFSETQ. Here the CDR3 DNA reads TGCGCCAGCAGCTTGGCGCAGGGGGCCTACGAGCAGTACTTC. Protein sequence: CASSLAQGAYEQYF.

The genes are TRBV7-2 and TRBJ2-4, with 10 bases fitting TRBD1. Germline V gene lookup returns CDR1 SGHTA and CDR2 FQGNSA. The CDR3 contains 18 residues. V was pared by 0 bases and J by 1 base, with 6 bases of the junction left unmatched. For the CDR3, the DNA is TGTGCCAGCAGCTTAGCGGGTGTGACAGGGGGCGCCAAAAACATTCAGTACTTC. Its protein is CASSLAGVTGGAKNIQYF.

In DNA, the CDR3 is TGTGCCAGCAGTCAGGGGGGTATTCGTGTTGGAGAGACCCAGTACTTC. Translating gives CASSQGGIRVGETQYF. The V and J genes are TRBV9 and TRBJ2-5; D possibly corresponds to TRBD1 (7 bases). The CDR3 runs to 16 residues. Trimming cost V 5 bases and J 4 bases, with 21 bases left between them. Germline-derived CDR1 and CDR2 are SGDLS and YYNGEE.

The V and J genes are TRBV30 and TRBJ2-1; D is ambiguous. Deletions cut 7 bases from V and 5 bases from J, with 21 bases between. The CDR3 contains 15 residues. The germline V gene encodes CDR1 GTSNPN and CDR2 SVGIG (reference sequence). The chain's CDR3 is CASSSERRSDNEQFF. Here the CDR3 DNA reads TGTGCCTCCTCTTCGGAAAGGCGGAGTGACAATGAGCAGTTCTTC. Using reference TRBV30 and TRBJ2-1 for the parts outside the CDR3, the full variable domain is SQTIHQWPATLVQPVGSPLSLECTVEGTSNPNLYWYRQAAGRGLQLLFYSVGIGQISSEVPQNLSASRPQDRQFILSSKKLLLSDSGFYLCASSSERRSDNEQFFGPGTRLTVL.

This chain links TRBV5-1 with TRBJ2-1; D is perhaps TRBD2 (6 bases). With 5 bases removed from V and 0 bases from J, the gap between germline ends came to 9 bases. Germline CDR1 is SGHRS and CDR2 is YFSETQ. The CDR3 loop spans 14 amino acids. This CDR3 reads CASRRDSSYNEQFF. The CDR3 coding sequence is TGCGCCAGCAGGCGGGACTCCTCCTACAATGAGCAGTTCTTC.

V gene TRBV6-2 or TRBV6-3 combines with J gene TRBJ2-7; D is unclear. Per the germline V gene, CDR1 is MNHEY and CDR2 is SVGEGT. This CDR3 comprises 12 residues. V lost 5 bases and J 2 bases, leaving 7 bases between the germline ends. The CDR3 DNA reads as TGTGCCAGCAGTCCAGGACCCTACGAGCAGTACTTC. Translation gives CASSPGPYEQYF.

This clonotype was seen just once. The chain joins TRBV2 to TRBJ2-6; no firm D call. The CDR3 consists of 12 residues. Germline V gene sequence: CDR1 SNHLY, CDR2 FYNNEI. V was shortened by 4 bases and J by 11 bases, with 9 bases between the two germline ends. The CDR3 DNA is TGTGCCAGCAGTGGCGGCACCGACGTCCTGACTTTC. This encodes CASSGGTDVLTF.

The V call is TRBV5-1, the J call TRBJ2-1; 11 positions agree with TRBD2. Germline CDR1 reads SGHRS; CDR2 reads YFSETQ. This CDR3 is 16 amino acids long. J was trimmed by 3 bases and V by 4 bases; bases with no gene match: 6. The CDR3 reads CASSPRTSGFYNEQFF. The CDR3 region has the DNA TGCGCCAGCAGCCCGCGGACTAGCGGGTTCTACAATGAGCAGTTCTTC.

The chain has TRBV12-3 or TRBV12-4 and TRBJ2-5, with 14 bases that match TRBD2. CDR3 length: 17 amino acids. Losses at the gene ends were 6 bases for V and 2 bases for J; bases not matched to a gene: 8. In DNA, the CDR3 is TGTGCCAGCAGCCTAAGACTAGCGGGAGGGGGTCAAGAGACCCAGTACTTC. Amino acid sequence: CASSLRLAGGGQETQYF.

This rearrangement joins TRBV6-6 to TRBJ2-1; TRBD2 agrees at 10 bases. V lost 2 bases to trimming and J lost 1 base; unmatched junction nucleotides: 2. Germline CDR1 and CDR2: MNHNY and SVGAGI (reference sequence). CDR3 length equals 16 residues. The CDR3 DNA reads as TGTGCCAGCAGTTACGCTAGCGGGAGATCCTACAATGAGCAGTTCTTC. This codes for CASSYASGRSYNEQFF.

The chain links TRBV7-2 to TRBJ1-2; D may be TRBD1 (5 bases). The CDR3 is 15 residues long. Germline V gene lookup returns CDR1 SGHTA and CDR2 FQGNSA. Trimming shortened V by 6 bases and J by 2 bases, and 16 bases separated the two germline ends. The CDR3 bases are TGTGCCAGCAGATCCACAGGCGTGGGGAACTATGGCTACACCTTC. Encoded protein: CASRSTGVGNYGYTF.

V is TRBV6-2 or TRBV6-3 and J is TRBJ2-1; 11 bases are shared with TRBD2. Per germline, CDR1 MNHEY and CDR2 SVGEGT. The CDR3 is made up of 17 amino acids. The J segment lost 8 bases and the V segment lost 2 bases, leaving 11 bases of the junction unmatched. The CDR3 is CASSYGRTSGSGDEQFF. The CDR3, as DNA: TGTGCCAGCAGTTACGGGCGTACTAGCGGGAGTGGAGATGAGCAGTTCTTC.

The J gene is TRBJ1-1, the V gene TRBV12-3 or TRBV12-4; unclear D gene. With 3 bases removed from V and 4 bases from J, the gap between germline ends came to 6 bases. The CDR3 length is 12 residues. DNA of the CDR3: TGTGCCAGCAGTTTCGGGGTCACTGAAGCTTTCTTT. Residues: CASSFGVTEAFF.

The CDR3 DNA follows: TGTGCCAGCAGCCCAAACAGGGGCTACAATGAGCAGTTCTTC. It specifies CASSPNRGYNEQFF. This sequence joins TRBV5-8 and TRBJ2-1, with 7 bases lining up with TRBD1. This CDR3 region has 14 residues. After removal of 4 bases from V and 3 bases from J, the junction contained 4 bases not matched to a gene. The germline V gene encodes CDR1 SGHTS and CDR2 YDEGEE.

V usage is TRBV29-1 and J usage is TRBJ1-2; D ambiguous. Germline loops: CDR1 SQVTM, CDR2 ANQGSEA. V was pared by 1 base and J by 4 bases, with 7 bases between. The CDR3 is made up of 12 amino acids. CDR3 sequence (DNA): TGCAGCGTTGAAGTCCGCACCTATGGCTACACCTTC. Amino acids: CSVEVRTYGYTF. The full variable domain, its missing parts supplied by reference TRBV29-1 and TRBJ1-2, is SAVISQKPSRDICQRGTSLTIQCQVDSQVTMMFWYRQQPGQSLTLIATANQGSEATYESGFVIDKFPISRPNLTFSTLTVSNMSPEDSSIYLCSVEVRTYGYTFGSGTRLTVV.

This clonotype was recorded once. J is TRBJ2-7 and V is TRBV6-5; no clear D. Trimming cost V 6 bases and J 5 bases, with 14 bases left between them. CDR1 is MNHEY, CDR2 SVGAGI, per germline. The CDR3 contains 13 residues. The DNA of the CDR3 is TGTGCCAGCAGGCCAGCAAGTTTAAACGAGCAGTACTTC. Its protein product is CASRPASLNEQYF.

The chain combines TRBV29-1 with TRBJ1-1; TRBD1 aligns across 8 bases. Germline CDR1 is SQVTM and CDR2 is ANQGSEA. Trimming at V came to 7 bases and at J to 4 bases, leaving 5 bases not matched to a gene. CDR3 length equals 12 residues. The CDR3 spells CSGNRGSTEAFF. CDR3 bases: TGCAGCGGGAACAGGGGGAGCACTGAAGCTTTCTTT.